This TCR beta chain was sequenced for a study of cytomegalovirus exposure and HLA in healthy donors. The V end lost 6 bases, the J end lost 4 bases, and 19 bases lay between the germline ends. Per germline, CDR1 MDHEN and CDR2 SYDVKM. There are 16 residues in the CDR3. The validation cohort, a group of around 130 subjects, included the donors and was separate from the roughly 670-subject first cohort. Some clones are missing from TCRdb's copy, which holds only in-frame ones; the method was immunoSEQ multiplex PCR. The repertoire holds 150,000 to 250,000 clones, approximately 80% seen once, with roughly 13% in the top ten. Study-level results: 150 or so TCR beta chains were listed as cytomegalovirus-associated. Reported results showed that the classifier diagnosed cytomegalovirus status with high specificity and sensitivity.

For this clone: As yet, its antigen is unknown.

The sequenced material came from PBMCs. The chain recombines TRBV28 with TRBJ2-1, with D perhaps matching TRBD2 (5 bases). The receptor was derived from a woman aged 25 to 39 in good health and CMV-seropositive. The CDR3 protein is CASSPHVAPRYNEQFF. The CDR3 DNA reads as TGTGCCAGCAGCCCACATGTAGCGCCTCGATACAATGAGCAGTTCTTC. Drawing the rest from reference TRBV28 and TRBJ2-1, the complete variable domain is DVKVTQSSRYLVKRTGEKVFLECVQDMDHENMFWYRQDPGLGLRLIYFSYDVKMKEKGDIPEGYSVSREKKERFSLILESASTNQTSMYLCASSPHVAPRYNEQFFGPGTRLTVL.